Here is one T cell receptor (beta chain) with its context. Here immunoSEQ multiplex PCR was the method, and the copy in TCRdb shows in-frame clones only, minus some. The table lists more than 100,000 clones, around 91% of them singletons. Per the germline V gene, CDR1 is SGHKS and CDR2 is YYEKEE (reference sequence). The V and J ends lost 0 bases and 2 bases respectively, with 14 bases between them. This CDR3 has 16 amino acids. The data originate from a study of T cell changes during pregnancy in multiple sclerosis. The rearrangement uses TRBV5-5 and TRBJ2-5; D is undetermined. The sequencing used peripheral blood, collected after pregnancy. The sequence derives from a female donor with multiple sclerosis, enrolled in a pregnancy study. CDR3 loop: CASSLEELGIQETQYF. CDR3 DNA: TGTGCCAGCAGCTTGGAGGAGCTCGGTATTCAAGAGACCCAGTACTTC.